Listed here are 24 T cell receptor beta chains from one sample, sequenced in a study of CD8 T cell repertoires and HIV-1 epitope variants. Some clones are missing from TCRdb's copy, which holds only in-frame ones; the method was immunoSEQ multiplex PCR. The repertoire holds 80,000 to 95,000 clones, with around 75% as singletons. Specimen: uncultured baseline CD8+ T cells from peripheral blood mononuclear cells (PBMCs). The receptors come from a male donor with HIV.

This clone has a single count. V usage is TRBV7-2 and J usage is TRBJ1-2; 7 nucleotides line up with TRBD1. V shed 5 bases and J 7 bases; nucleotides not matched to a gene: 10. This CDR3 has 14 amino acids. Looked up from germline, CDR1 is SGHTA and CDR2 is FQGNSA. The CDR3 DNA reads as TGTGCCAGCAGCCCGTCAGGGGGGGTGGGTGGCTACACCTTC. Encoded protein: CASSPSGGVGGYTF.

This chain connects TRBV28 to TRBJ2-7, with TRBD1 matching over 10 bases. The germline V gene has CDR1 MDHEN and CDR2 SYDVKM. The V segment lost 5 bases and the J segment 5 bases; nucleotides outside the gene matches: 6. The CDR3 totals 14 residues. The DNA of the CDR3 is TGTGCCAGCAGTCCAACCGGGACAGGGGACGAGCAGTACTTC. Amino acids: CASSPTGTGDEQYF.

This clone was counted only a few times. The rearrangement uses TRBV10-1 and TRBJ2-2; D uncertain. Germline assignment: CDR1 WNHNN and CDR2 SYGVQD (reference sequence). Trimming cost V 2 bases and J 0 bases, with 1 base left between them. This CDR3 spans 13 amino acids. The CDR3 loop is CASSETNTGELFF. CDR3 nucleotides: TGCGCCAGCAGTGAGACGAACACCGGGGAGCTGTTTTTT.

V usage is TRBV5-1 and J usage is TRBJ2-3; unclear D gene. The CDR3 extends over 17 amino acids. Trimming stripped 4 bases from V and 3 bases from J, with 21 bases between. Germline CDR1 reads SGHRS; CDR2 reads YFSETQ. The chain's CDR3 is CASSRDPPRRGTDTQYF. The CDR3 bases are TGCGCCAGCAGCCGTGACCCGCCAAGGCGTGGGACAGATACGCAGTATTTT.

The rearrangement links TRBV28 to TRBJ1-5; tentatively, D is TRBD1 (5 bases). Between the trimmed V and J ends, which lost 4 bases and 0 bases, there was a span of 7 bases. This CDR3 region has 14 residues. Looked up from germline, CDR1 is MDHEN and CDR2 is SYDVKM. As DNA, the CDR3 is TGTGCCAGCAGTTCCAGGGTTAGCAATCAGCCCCAGCATTTT. Translation gives CASSSRVSNQPQHF.

The chain links TRBV5-1 to TRBJ2-7, with D possibly matching TRBD1 (6 bases). V was trimmed by 2 bases and J by 5 bases, leaving 11 bases between them. This CDR3 has 13 residues. Germline V gene sequence: CDR1 SGHRS, CDR2 YFSETQ. The DNA for the CDR3 is TGCGCCAGCAGCTTCGCAGGGGCTGACGAGCAGTACTTC. Translated, it gives CASSFAGADEQYF.

J is TRBJ2-7 and V is TRBV5-4; D might be TRBD1 (6 bases). Germline V gene lookup returns CDR1 SGHNT and CDR2 YYREEE (reference sequence). The CDR3 length is 15 residues. The V end was cut by 5 bases, the J end by 3 bases, with 18 bases between. In nucleotides, the CDR3 is TGTGCCAGCAGACCAGACAGGCGAAGTAACTACGAGCAGTACTTC. Translated, it gives CASRPDRRSNYEQYF. Complete variable domain (other parts from reference TRBV5-4 and TRBJ2-7): ETGVTQSPTHLIKTRGQQVTLRCSSQSGHNTVSWYQQALGQGPQFIFQYYREEENGRGNFPPRFSGLQFPNYSSELNVNALELDDSALYLCASRPDRRSNYEQYFGPGTRLTVT.

The J gene is TRBJ2-3, the V gene TRBV5-1, with 11 positions matching TRBD2. The CDR3 contains 15 residues. Trimming cost V 6 bases and J 0 bases; bases outside gene matches: 3. In germline, CDR1 is SGHRS, CDR2 YFSETQ. CDR3 sequence reads: CASTRTSGSTDTQYF. CDR3 in DNA: TGCGCCAGCACCCGGACTAGCGGGAGCACAGATACGCAGTATTTT.

In its sample, this clone was seen a few times. The chain combines TRBV7-2 with TRBJ1-6, with D maybe TRBD1 (5 bases). Germline V lookup: CDR1 SGHTA, CDR2 FQGNSA. The CDR3 consists of 14 residues. The V end was cut by 1 base, the J end by 8 bases, with 9 bases between. This CDR3 reads CASSLVGEDSPLHF. DNA of the CDR3: TGTGCCAGCAGCTTAGTGGGGGAAGATTCACCCCTCCACTTT. The full variable domain, its missing parts supplied by reference TRBV7-2 and TRBJ1-6, is GAGVSQSPSNKVTEKGKDVELRCDPISGHTALYWYRQSLGQGLEFLIYFQGNSAPDKSGLPSDRFSAERTGGSVSTLTIQRTQQEDSAVYLCASSLVGEDSPLHFGNGTRLTVT.

This chain uses TRBV18 with TRBJ2-6; TRBD2 is a possible D gene (6 bases). Germline V gene data show CDR1 as KGHSH and CDR2 as LQKENI. The V and J ends lost 4 bases and 3 bases respectively, with 13 bases between them. CDR3 length equals 16 residues. The CDR3 is CASSRPGGIGANVLTF. The DNA of the CDR3 is TGTGCCAGCTCACGCCCTGGGGGGATTGGGGCCAACGTCCTGACTTTC.

CDR3 coding DNA: TGTGCCATCAGTGGGTCAAGCGGGGGGCGGCAAGAGACCCAGTACTTC. Translated: CAISGSSGGRQETQYF. The chain recombines TRBV10-3 with TRBJ2-5, with 9 nucleotides matching TRBD2. Germline CDR1 ENHRY, CDR2 SYGVKD. The CDR3 loop spans 16 amino acids. After removal of 4 bases from V and 2 bases from J, the junction contained 8 bases not matched to a gene.

The gene calls are TRBV28 and TRBJ2-1; D is unresolved. Germline V gene lookup returns CDR1 MDHEN and CDR2 SYDVKM. V lost 2 bases and J lost 3, with 8 bases in between. CDR3 length: 14 amino acids. CDR3 region: CASSLASVYNEQFF. CDR3 coding DNA: TGTGCCAGCAGTTTAGCTAGTGTCTACAATGAGCAGTTCTTC.

This clone was detected many times. V usage is TRBV6-1 and J usage is TRBJ1-3; D might be TRBD1 (5 bases). V was cut by 8 bases and J by 0 bases, with 14 bases left in between. The germline V gene encodes CDR1 MNHNS and CDR2 SASEGT. The CDR3 spans 15 residues. The CDR3 sequence is CASRGDLYSGNTIYF. CDR3 coding DNA: TGTGCCAGCCGGGGGGACTTATACTCTGGAAACACCATATATTTT.

This rearrangement joins TRBV2 to TRBJ2-7; D not resolved. The V and J ends lost 3 bases and 0 bases respectively, with 12 bases between them. The CDR3 consists of 15 residues. Per germline, CDR1 SNHLY and CDR2 FYNNEI. The DNA for the CDR3 is TGTGCCAGCAGTGAGAAACAGCTGAGCTCCTACGAGCAGTACTTC. Its protein product is CASSEKQLSSYEQYF.

V is TRBV29-1 and J is TRBJ2-7, with 10 nucleotides matching TRBD1. V lost 4 bases to trimming and J lost 7 bases; unmatched junction nucleotides: 4. The CDR3 length is 12 residues. In germline, CDR1 is SQVTM, CDR2 ANQGSEA. CDR3 sequence: CSVGQGAREQYF. The DNA for the CDR3 is TGCAGCGTTGGACAGGGGGCGCGTGAGCAGTACTTC.

The chain employs TRBV6-1 and TRBJ2-7; D not resolved. This CDR3 contains 13 residues. CDR1 is MNHNS and CDR2 is SASEGT in the germline V gene. Trimming took 2 bases from V and 4 from J, leaving 9 bases between them. CDR3 DNA sequence: TGTGCCAGCAGTGAAAGTATAGGATACGAGCAGTACTTC. As protein: CASSESIGYEQYF.

The chain joins TRBV9 to TRBJ2-7; TRBD1 agrees at 9 bases. Germline V gene data show CDR1 as SGDLS and CDR2 as YYNGEE. This CDR3 has 10 residues. The ends lost 4 bases at V and 11 bases at J; junction bases unmatched: 1. The CDR3 is CASSRDREYF. CDR3 DNA: TGTGCCAGCAGCCGGGACAGGGAGTACTTC. Full variable domain (missing parts from reference TRBV9 and TRBJ2-7): DSGVTQTPKHLITATGQRVTLRCSPRSGDLSVYWYQQSLDQGLQFLIQYYNGEERAKGNILERFSAQQFPDLHSELNLSSLELGDSALYFCASSRDREYFGPGTRLTVT.

CDR3 in DNA: TGTGCCAGCAGTTTTAAAACACAGGGGGTTCGTGGCTACACCTTC. It yields the protein CASSFKTQGVRGYTF. The chain links TRBV6-5 to TRBJ1-2; 8 positions match TRBD1. With V trimmed by 4 bases and J by 7 bases, 11 bases remained unmatched. CDR1 MNHEY and CDR2 SVGAGI come from the germline V gene. There are 15 residues in the CDR3.

The DNA of the CDR3 is TGTGCCAGCAGGGCAGACAGGGGGACCTTGAACACTGAAGCTTTCTTT. Translation: CASRADRGTLNTEAFF. This rearrangement joins TRBV27 to TRBJ1-1, with 9 bases aligning to TRBD1. The V segment lost 6 bases and the J segment 0 bases; nucleotides outside the gene matches: 8. CDR3 size: 16 residues. CDR1 is MNHEY and CDR2 is SMNVEV in the germline V gene (reference sequence).

In its sample, this clone was seen a few times. This sequence joins TRBV10-3 and TRBJ1-5; tentative D call: TRBD1 (5 bases). Trimming took off 0 bases at V and 5 bases at J, with 8 bases between the two ends. The CDR3 totals 14 residues. In germline, CDR1 is ENHRY, CDR2 SYGVKD. This chain's CDR3 is CAISESTEDQPQHF. Here the CDR3 DNA reads TGTGCCATCAGTGAGTCGACAGAGGATCAGCCCCAGCATTTT.

This clone appeared once. The chain employs TRBV29-1 and TRBJ1-1; 12 nucleotides align to TRBD1. The CDR3 has 14 residues. Germline CDR1 SQVTM, CDR2 ANQGSEA. Germline trimming cut 8 bases from V and 4 bases from J; bases unmatched to any gene: 8. Here the CDR3 DNA reads TGCAGCACTACTGGGACAGGGGGCTTCACTGAAGCTTTCTTT. It yields the protein CSTTGTGGFTEAFF.

The V and J genes are TRBV4-1 and TRBJ2-1; 12 bases fit TRBD1. Germline loops: CDR1 MGHRA, CDR2 YSYEKL. With 1 base clipped from V and 6 bases from J, the junction kept 16 bases outside the gene matches. This CDR3 spans 20 amino acids. CDR3 bases: TGCGCCAGCAGCCAAGTGCTTCTGGGACAGGGGGCCTTCCTGCGCAATGAGCAGTTCTTC. Protein product: CASSQVLLGQGAFLRNEQFF.

In this sample, this clone turned up a few times. The V and J genes are TRBV2 and TRBJ2-2, with TRBD1 matching 8 bases. The CDR3 loop spans 17 amino acids. V gave up 1 base and J gave up 4 bases; unmatched junction bases: 8. Germline V gene data show CDR1 as SNHLY and CDR2 as FYNNEI. The CDR3 is CASSEDEAGGLTGELFF. Written as DNA, the CDR3 is TGTGCCAGCAGTGAAGATGAGGCAGGGGGCCTCACCGGGGAGCTGTTTTTT.

This clone was seen at least ten times. The chain links TRBV21-1 to TRBJ1-2. TRBV21-1 is a recognized pseudogene. The CDR3 has 10 residues. The CDR3 DNA sequence: TGTGCCAGCAGCACCTGCTACGACACCTTC. Its translation is CASSTCYDTF.